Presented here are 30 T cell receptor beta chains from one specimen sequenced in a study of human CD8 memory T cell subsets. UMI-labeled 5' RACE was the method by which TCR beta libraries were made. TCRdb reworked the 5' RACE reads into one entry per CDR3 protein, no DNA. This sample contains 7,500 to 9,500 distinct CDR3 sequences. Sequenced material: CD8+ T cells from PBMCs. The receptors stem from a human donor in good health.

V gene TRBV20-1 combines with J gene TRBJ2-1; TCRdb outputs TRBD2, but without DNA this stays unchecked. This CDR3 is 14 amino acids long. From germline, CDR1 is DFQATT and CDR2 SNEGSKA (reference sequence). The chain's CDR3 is CSAPPSGSLNEQFF.

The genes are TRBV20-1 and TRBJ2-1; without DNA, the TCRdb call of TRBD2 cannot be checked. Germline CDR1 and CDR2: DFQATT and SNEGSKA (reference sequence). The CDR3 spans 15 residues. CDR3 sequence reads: CSARGSGLSYNEQFF.

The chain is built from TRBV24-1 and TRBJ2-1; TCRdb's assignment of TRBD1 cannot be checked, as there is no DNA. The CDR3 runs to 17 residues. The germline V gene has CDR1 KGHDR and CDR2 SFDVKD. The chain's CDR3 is CATSDPQDNLSYNEQFF.

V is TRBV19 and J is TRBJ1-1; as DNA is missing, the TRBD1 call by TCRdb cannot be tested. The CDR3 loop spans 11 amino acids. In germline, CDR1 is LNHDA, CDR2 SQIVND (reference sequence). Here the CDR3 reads CASIGGTEAFF.

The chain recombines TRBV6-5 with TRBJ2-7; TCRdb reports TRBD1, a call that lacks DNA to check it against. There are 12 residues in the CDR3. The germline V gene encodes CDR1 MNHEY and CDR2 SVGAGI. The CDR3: CASRGTGYEQYF.

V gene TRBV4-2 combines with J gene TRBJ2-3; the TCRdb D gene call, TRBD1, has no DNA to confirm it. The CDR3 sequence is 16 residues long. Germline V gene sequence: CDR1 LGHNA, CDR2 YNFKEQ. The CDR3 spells CASSQESGRSTDTQYF.

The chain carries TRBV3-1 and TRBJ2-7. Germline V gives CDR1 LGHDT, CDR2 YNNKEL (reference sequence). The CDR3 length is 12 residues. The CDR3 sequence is CASSETNYEQYF.

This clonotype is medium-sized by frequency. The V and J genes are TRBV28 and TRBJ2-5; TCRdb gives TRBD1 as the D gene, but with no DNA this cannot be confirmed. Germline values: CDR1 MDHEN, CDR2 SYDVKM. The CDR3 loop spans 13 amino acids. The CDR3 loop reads CASSRTAEETQYF. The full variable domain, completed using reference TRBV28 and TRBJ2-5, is DVKVTQSSRYLVKRTGEKVFLECVQDMDHENMFWYRQDPGLGLRLIYFSYDVKMKEKGDIPEGYSVSREKKERFSLILESASTNQTSMYLCASSRTAEETQYFGPGTRLLVL.

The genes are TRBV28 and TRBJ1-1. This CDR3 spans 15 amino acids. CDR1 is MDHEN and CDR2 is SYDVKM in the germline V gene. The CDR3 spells CASSLGGWGGTEAFF.

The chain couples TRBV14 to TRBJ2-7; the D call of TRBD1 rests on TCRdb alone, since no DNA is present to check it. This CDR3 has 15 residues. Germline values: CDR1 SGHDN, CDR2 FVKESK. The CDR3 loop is CASSQLEAGAYEQYF. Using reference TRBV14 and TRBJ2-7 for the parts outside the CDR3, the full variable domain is EAGVTQFPSHSVIEKGQTVTLRCDPISGHDNLYWYRRVMGKEIKFLLHFVKESKQDESGMPNNRFLAERTGGTYSTLKVQPAELEDSGVYFCASSQLEAGAYEQYFGPGTRLTVT.

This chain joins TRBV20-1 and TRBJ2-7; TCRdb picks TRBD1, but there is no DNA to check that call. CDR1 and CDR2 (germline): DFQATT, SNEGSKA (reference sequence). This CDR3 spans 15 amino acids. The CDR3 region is CSARDVGRVPYEQYF.

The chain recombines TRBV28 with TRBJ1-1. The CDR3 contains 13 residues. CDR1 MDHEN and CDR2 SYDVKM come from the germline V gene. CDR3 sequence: CASSFFRRQEAFF.

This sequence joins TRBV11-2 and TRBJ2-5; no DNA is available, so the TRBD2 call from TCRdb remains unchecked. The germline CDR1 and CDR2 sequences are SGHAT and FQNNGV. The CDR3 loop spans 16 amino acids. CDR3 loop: CASSLDLRVPLETQYF.

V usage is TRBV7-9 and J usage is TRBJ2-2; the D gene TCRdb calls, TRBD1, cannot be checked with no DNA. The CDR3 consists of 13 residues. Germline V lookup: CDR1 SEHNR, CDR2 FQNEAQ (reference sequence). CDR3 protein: CASSWGDTGELFF.

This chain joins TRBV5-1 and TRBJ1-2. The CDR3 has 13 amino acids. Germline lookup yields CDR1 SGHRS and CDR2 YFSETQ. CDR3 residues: CASSLAQSRGYTF.

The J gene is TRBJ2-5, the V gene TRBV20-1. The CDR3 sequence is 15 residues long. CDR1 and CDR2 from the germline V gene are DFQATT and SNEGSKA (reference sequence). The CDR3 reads CSARDLMGIEETQYF.

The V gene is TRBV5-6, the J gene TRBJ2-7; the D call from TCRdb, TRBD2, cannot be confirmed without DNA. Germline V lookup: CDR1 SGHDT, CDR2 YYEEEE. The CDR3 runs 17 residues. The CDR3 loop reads CASSLGVAGIASYEQYF. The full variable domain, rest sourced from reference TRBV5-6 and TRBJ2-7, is DAGVTQSPTHLIKTRGQQVTLRCSPKSGHDTVSWYQQALGQGPQFIFQYYEEEERQRGNFPDRFSGHQFPNYSSELNVNALLLGDSALYLCASSLGVAGIASYEQYFGPGTRLTVT.

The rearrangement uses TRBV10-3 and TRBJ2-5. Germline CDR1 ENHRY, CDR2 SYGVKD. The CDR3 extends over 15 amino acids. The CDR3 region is CAISSQTEYQETQYF.

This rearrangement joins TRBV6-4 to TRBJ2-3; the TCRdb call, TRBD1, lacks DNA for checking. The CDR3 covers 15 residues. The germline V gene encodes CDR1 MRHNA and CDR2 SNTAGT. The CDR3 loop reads CASSDSAGKGDTQYF.

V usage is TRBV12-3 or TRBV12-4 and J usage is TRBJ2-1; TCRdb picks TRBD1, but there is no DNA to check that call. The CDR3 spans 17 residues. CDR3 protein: CASRPTGWAKTQNEQFF.

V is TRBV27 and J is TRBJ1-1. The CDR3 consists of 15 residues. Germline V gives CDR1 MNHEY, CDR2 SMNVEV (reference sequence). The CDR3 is CASSLSGVGNTEAFF.

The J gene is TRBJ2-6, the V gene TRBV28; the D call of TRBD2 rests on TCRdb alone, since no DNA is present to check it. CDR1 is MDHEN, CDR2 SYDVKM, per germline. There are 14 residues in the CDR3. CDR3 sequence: CASEGYSGANVLTF.

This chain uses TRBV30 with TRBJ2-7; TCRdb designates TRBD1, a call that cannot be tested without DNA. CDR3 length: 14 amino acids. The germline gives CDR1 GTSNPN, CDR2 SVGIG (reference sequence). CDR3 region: CAWSFRDTVYEQYF.

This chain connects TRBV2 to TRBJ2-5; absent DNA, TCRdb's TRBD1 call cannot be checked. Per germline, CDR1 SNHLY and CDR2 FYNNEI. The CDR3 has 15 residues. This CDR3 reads CASSESRGAGETQYF.

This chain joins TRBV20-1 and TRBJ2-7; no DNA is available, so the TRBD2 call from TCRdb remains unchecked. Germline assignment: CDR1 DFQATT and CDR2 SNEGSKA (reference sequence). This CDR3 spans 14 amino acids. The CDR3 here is CSASLAGQPYEQYF.

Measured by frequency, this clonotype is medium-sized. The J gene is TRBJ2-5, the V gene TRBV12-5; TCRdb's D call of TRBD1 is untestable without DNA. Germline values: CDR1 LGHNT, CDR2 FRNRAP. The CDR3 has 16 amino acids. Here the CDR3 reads CASAGPGHPYQETQYF. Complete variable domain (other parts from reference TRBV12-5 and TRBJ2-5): DARVTQTPRHKVTEMGQEVTMRCQPILGHNTVFWYRQTMMQGLELLAYFRNRAPLDDSGMPKDRFSAEMPDATLATLKIQPSEPRDSAVYFCASAGPGHPYQETQYFGPGTRLLVL.

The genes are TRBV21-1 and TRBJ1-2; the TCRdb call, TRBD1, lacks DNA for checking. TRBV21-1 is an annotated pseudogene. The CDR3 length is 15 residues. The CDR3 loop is CASSMPRGAFYGYTF.

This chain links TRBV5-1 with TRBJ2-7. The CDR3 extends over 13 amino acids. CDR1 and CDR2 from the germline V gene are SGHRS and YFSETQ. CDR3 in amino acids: CASSSTNSYEQYF. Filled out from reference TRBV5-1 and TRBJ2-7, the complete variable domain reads KAGVTQTPRYLIKTRGQQVTLSCSPISGHRSVSWYQQTPGQGLQFLFEYFSETQRNKGNFPGRFSGRQFSNSRSEMNVSTLELGDSALYLCASSSTNSYEQYFGPGTRLTVT.

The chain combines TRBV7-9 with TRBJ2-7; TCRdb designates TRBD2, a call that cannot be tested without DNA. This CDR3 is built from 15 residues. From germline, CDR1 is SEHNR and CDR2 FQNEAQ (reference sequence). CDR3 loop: CASMELISGRYEQYF.

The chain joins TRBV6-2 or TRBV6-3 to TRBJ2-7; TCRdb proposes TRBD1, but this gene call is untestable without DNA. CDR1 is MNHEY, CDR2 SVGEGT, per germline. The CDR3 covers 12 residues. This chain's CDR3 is CASSYRGYEQYF.